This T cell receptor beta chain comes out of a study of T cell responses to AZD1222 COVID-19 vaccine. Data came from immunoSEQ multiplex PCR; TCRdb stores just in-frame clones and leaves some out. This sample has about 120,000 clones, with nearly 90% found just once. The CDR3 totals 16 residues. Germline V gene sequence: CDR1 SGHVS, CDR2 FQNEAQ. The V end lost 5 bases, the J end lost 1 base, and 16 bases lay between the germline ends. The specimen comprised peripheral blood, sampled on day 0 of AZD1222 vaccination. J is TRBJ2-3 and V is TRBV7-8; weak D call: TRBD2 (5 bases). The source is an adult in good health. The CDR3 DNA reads TGTGCCAGCAGCCCACAATCTGCCGGGGGCACAGATACGCAGTATTTT. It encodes CASSPQSAGGTDTQYF.